This is a list of T cell receptor beta chains from one sample in a study. MiXCR was run by TCRdb on the 5' RACE reads, yielding one entry per CDR3 protein. The sample lists tens of thousands of distinct CDR3 sequences, around 20% occurring once. The specimen was Tregs sorted from blood. The origin of the receptors is a female donor with breast cancer. Each CDR3 is given with its conserved first and last residue. D genes are given only for firm matches. Some rows mark clone size as missing; the rest say once, few, many or name a class of expanded clone.

CDR3 DNA: TGCAGTGGGTGGCTCTCCTACGAGCAGTACTTC; CDR3 protein: CSGWLSYEQYF; clone size: few; V gene: TRBV20-1; J gene: TRBJ2-7; D gene: .
CDR3 DNA: TGTGCCAGCAGACCGGCGGGAGGGCCGTACAATGAGCAGTTCTTC; CDR3 protein: CASRPAGGPYNEQFF; clone size: many; V gene: TRBV5-6; J gene: TRBJ2-1; D gene: TRBD2
CDR3 DNA: TGTGCCAGCAGCGGGGGAACGGGACTAGCGGGAGATGGTGAGCAGTTCTTC; CDR3 protein: CASSGGTGLAGDGEQFF; clone size: .; V gene: TRBV5-4; J gene: TRBJ2-1; D gene: TRBD2
CDR3 DNA: TGTGCCAGCAGCTTGAAGCGGAGCACAGATACGCAGTATTTT; CDR3 protein: CASSLKRSTDTQYF; clone size: few; V gene: TRBV28; J gene: TRBJ2-3; D gene: .
CDR3 DNA: TGCAGTGCTTCTAAGGTCTATCTCAATCAGCCCCAGCATTTT; CDR3 protein: CSASKVYLNQPQHF; clone size: .; V gene: TRBV20-1; J gene: TRBJ1-5; D gene: .
CDR3 DNA: TGTGCCAGCAGCTTAGGGGTAAATGAGCAGTTCTTC; CDR3 protein: CASSLGVNEQFF; clone size: many; V gene: TRBV7-2; J gene: TRBJ2-1; D gene: .
CDR3 DNA: TGCGCCAGCAGCCAAGTCGCTGGACAAGCGTATGGCTACACCTTC; CDR3 protein: CASSQVAGQAYGYTF; clone size: medium-sized; V gene: TRBV4-1; J gene: TRBJ1-2; D gene: .
CDR3 DNA: TGCAGTGCTAGAGATGAGGAAGCTTTCTTT; CDR3 protein: CSARDEEAFF; clone size: .; V gene: TRBV20-1; J gene: TRBJ1-1; D gene: .
CDR3 DNA: TGTGCCAGCAGCCGTCCCGGGACAGGGGGCGGCTACACCTTC; CDR3 protein: CASSRPGTGGGYTF; clone size: many; V gene: TRBV7-9; J gene: TRBJ1-2; D gene: TRBD1
CDR3 DNA: TGTGCCAGCAGCCACCGGGACTATTTTTCCTACGAGCAGTACTTC; CDR3 protein: CASSHRDYFSYEQYF; clone size: few; V gene: TRBV7-2; J gene: TRBJ2-7; D gene: TRBD2
CDR3 DNA: TGTGCCAGCACTTCTACAGGGAAACAGTTCTTC; CDR3 protein: CASTSTGKQFF; clone size: few; V gene: TRBV28; J gene: TRBJ2-1; D gene: .
CDR3 DNA: TGCAGTGCTACCCATGCAGGGGAGTGGGACACAGATACGCAGTATTTT; CDR3 protein: CSATHAGEWDTDTQYF; clone size: few; V gene: TRBV20-1; J gene: TRBJ2-3; D gene: .
CDR3 DNA: TGTGCCAGCAGCTATCTAGCGGGAGGCCGACACTACGAGCAGTACTTC; CDR3 protein: CASSYLAGGRHYEQYF; clone size: .; V gene: TRBV7-9; J gene: TRBJ2-7; D gene: TRBD2
CDR3 DNA: TGTGCCAGCAGTGAAATCGCAGGGAAGGGCAATCAGCCCCAGCATTTT; CDR3 protein: CASSEIAGKGNQPQHF; clone size: .; V gene: TRBV6-1; J gene: TRBJ1-5; D gene: .
CDR3 DNA: TGTGCCATCAGTGGTCCCCAGGGTTATAATTCACCCCTCCACTTT; CDR3 protein: CAISGPQGYNSPLHF; clone size: .; V gene: TRBV6-1; J gene: TRBJ1-6; D gene: .
CDR3 DNA: TGTGCCAGCAGCTTACAGTGGGGCTCCCCCTACGAGCAGTACTTC; CDR3 protein: CASSLQWGSPYEQYF; clone size: .; V gene: TRBV7-2; J gene: TRBJ2-7; D gene: .
CDR3 DNA: TGTGCCAGCAGCGTCAGAGCGGGAGGGTCCCACGAGCAGTACTTC; CDR3 protein: CASSVRAGGSHEQYF; clone size: .; V gene: TRBV9; J gene: TRBJ2-7; D gene: TRBD2
CDR3 DNA: TGCAGCGTTGAGCTAGCGGGATTCTACGAGCAGTACTTC; CDR3 protein: CSVELAGFYEQYF; clone size: few; V gene: TRBV29-1; J gene: TRBJ2-7; D gene: TRBD2
CDR3 DNA: TGTGCCAGCACCAGAGGTCTTGGCTACACCTTC; CDR3 protein: CASTRGLGYTF; clone size: .; V gene: TRBV28; J gene: TRBJ1-2; D gene: .
CDR3 DNA: TGTGCCAGCAGTGAAGTCGCCCCCGAATCCTCTTATGGCTACACCTTC; CDR3 protein: CASSEVAPESSYGYTF; clone size: .; V gene: TRBV6-1; J gene: TRBJ1-2; D gene: .
CDR3 DNA: TGTGCCAGCAGCTTAGCGAGATCCGGGGAGCTGTTTTTT; CDR3 protein: CASSLARSGELFF; clone size: few; V gene: TRBV7-2; J gene: TRBJ2-2; D gene: .
CDR3 DNA: TGTGCCAGCAGTTCGGGACAGTATGCCGGGGAGCTGTTTTTT; CDR3 protein: CASSSGQYAGELFF; clone size: few; V gene: TRBV27; J gene: TRBJ2-2; D gene: TRBD1
CDR3 DNA: TGTGCCAGCAGTTTTGGGGACAGGGGAATGTCCGAGCAGTACTTC; CDR3 protein: CASSFGDRGMSEQYF; clone size: few; V gene: TRBV27; J gene: TRBJ2-7; D gene: TRBD1
CDR3 DNA: TGCGCCAGCAGCCACACTAGCGGGGCCTACAATGAGCAGTTCTTC; CDR3 protein: CASSHTSGAYNEQFF; clone size: .; V gene: TRBV4-1; J gene: TRBJ2-1; D gene: TRBD2
CDR3 DNA: TGTGCCAGCAGCTTAGATGCGTATCAGCCCCAGCATTTT; CDR3 protein: CASSLDAYQPQHF; clone size: .; V gene: TRBV7-2; J gene: TRBJ1-5; D gene: .
CDR3 DNA: TGTGCCACTACAAGCTCTGGGGCCAACGTCCTGACTTTC; CDR3 protein: CATTSSGANVLTF; clone size: many; V gene: TRBV6-5; J gene: TRBJ2-6; D gene: .
CDR3 DNA: TGTGCCAGCAGTAGTCCCCAGCTAGCGGGGACATACGAGCAGTACTTC; CDR3 protein: CASSSPQLAGTYEQYF; clone size: medium-sized; V gene: TRBV12-3/TRBV12-4; J gene: TRBJ2-7; D gene: TRBD2
CDR3 DNA: TGCGCCAGCAGCTCTGGAGCCGGTTCAAGAGATACGCAGTATTTT; CDR3 protein: CASSSGAGSRDTQYF; clone size: many; V gene: TRBV4-1; J gene: TRBJ2-3; D gene: .
CDR3 DNA: TGTGCCAGCCGGGGACTAGAATCCTACGAGCAGTACTTC; CDR3 protein: CASRGLESYEQYF; clone size: few; V gene: TRBV2; J gene: TRBJ2-7; D gene: TRBD2
CDR3 DNA: TGTGCCATCAGTGAGTCTCGGCCAAAGGGCGAGCAGTACTTC; CDR3 protein: CAISESRPKGEQYF; clone size: few; V gene: TRBV10-3; J gene: TRBJ2-7; D gene: .
CDR3 DNA: TGCGCCAGCAGCTCTACGGGACACTACGAGCAGTACTTC; CDR3 protein: CASSSTGHYEQYF; clone size: many; V gene: TRBV5-1; J gene: TRBJ2-7; D gene: .
CDR3 DNA: TGTGCCAGCAGCGTCATAGCGGGAGGGCCTTACAATGAGCAGTTCTTC; CDR3 protein: CASSVIAGGPYNEQFF; clone size: few; V gene: TRBV7-3; J gene: TRBJ2-1; D gene: TRBD2
CDR3 DNA: TGTGCCAGCAGCCAAGCTGAGGGTCTGGGGTCTGGGGCCAACGTCCTGACTTTC; CDR3 protein: CASSQAEGLGSGANVLTF; clone size: .; V gene: TRBV4-2; J gene: TRBJ2-6; D gene: .
CDR3 DNA: TGCAGCGTCAACAGGGGGCAGGGCTATGGCTACACCTTC; CDR3 protein: CSVNRGQGYGYTF; clone size: few; V gene: TRBV29-1; J gene: TRBJ1-2; D gene: TRBD1
CDR3 DNA: TGCGCCAGCAGCGCAACGACAGTCCACAATGAGCAGTTCTTC; CDR3 protein: CASSATTVHNEQFF; clone size: many; V gene: TRBV5-1; J gene: TRBJ2-1; D gene: .
CDR3 DNA: TGCGCCAGCAGCATGGGGGAGGCCGTCAATGAGCAGTTCTTC; CDR3 protein: CASSMGEAVNEQFF; clone size: few; V gene: TRBV5-1; J gene: TRBJ2-1; D gene: .
CDR3 DNA: TGTGCCAGCAGTCCGGACAGGGGCTATACTGAAGCTTTCTTT; CDR3 protein: CASSPDRGYTEAFF; clone size: few; V gene: TRBV6-1; J gene: TRBJ1-1; D gene: TRBD1
CDR3 DNA: TGCGCCAGCAGCGCAGGGAAGACTGAAGCTTTCTTT; CDR3 protein: CASSAGKTEAFF; clone size: .; V gene: TRBV5-1; J gene: TRBJ1-1; D gene: .
CDR3 DNA: TGTGCCTGGGGCAGGGGGGCGAACACTGAAGCTTTCTTT; CDR3 protein: CAWGRGANTEAFF; clone size: few; V gene: TRBV30; J gene: TRBJ1-1; D gene: TRBD1
CDR3 DNA: TGTGCCAGCAGCCCTTCTAGCGACACCAGAGCTGATACGCAGTATTTC; CDR3 protein: CASSPSSDTRADTQYF; clone size: once; V gene: TRBV7-8; J gene: TRBJ2-3; D gene: .
CDR3 DNA: TGTGCCAGCAGTGAACCGGAGGCTAATGAAAAACTGTTTTTT; CDR3 protein: CASSEPEANEKLFF; clone size: many; V gene: TRBV25-1; J gene: TRBJ1-4; D gene: .
CDR3 DNA: TGTGCCAGCAAAAAGGGACAGGGGGCTTACAATCAGCCCCAGCATTTT; CDR3 protein: CASKKGQGAYNQPQHF; clone size: medium-sized; V gene: TRBV6-5; J gene: TRBJ1-5; D gene: TRBD1
CDR3 DNA: TGTGCCAGCAGCTTGTTGACTAATGAAAAACTGTTTTTT; CDR3 protein: CASSLLTNEKLFF; clone size: .; V gene: TRBV5-5; J gene: TRBJ1-4; D gene: .
CDR3 DNA: TGCAGTGCTAGAGATCTCCGGGGGGGACAGGACTACGAGCAGTACTTC; CDR3 protein: CSARDLRGGQDYEQYF; clone size: few; V gene: TRBV20-1; J gene: TRBJ2-7; D gene: .
CDR3 DNA: TGTGCCAGCAGCTTAGGGACAGGGACTGGGGCCAACGTCCTGACTTTC; CDR3 protein: CASSLGTGTGANVLTF; clone size: .; V gene: TRBV7-2; J gene: TRBJ2-6; D gene: TRBD1
CDR3 DNA: TGTGCCAGCAGCGGGCCAGGGGGCGGTAATTCCGAGCAGTACTTC; CDR3 protein: CASSGPGGGNSEQYF; clone size: few; V gene: TRBV2; J gene: TRBJ2-7; D gene: TRBD1
CDR3 DNA: TGCAGTGCTAGAGCCCCTCGGGCCCCAGAGACCCAGTACTTC; CDR3 protein: CSARAPRAPETQYF; clone size: few; V gene: TRBV20-1; J gene: TRBJ2-5; D gene: .
CDR3 DNA: TGTGCCAGCAGTTTTGAGGGGCTGGTCGAGCAGTACTTC; CDR3 protein: CASSFEGLVEQYF; clone size: .; V gene: TRBV12-3/TRBV12-4; J gene: TRBJ2-7; D gene: .
CDR3 DNA: TGTGCCAGCAGCGGGCGCACTCCAGGGGCCGTTGAAGCTTTCTTT; CDR3 protein: CASSGRTPGAVEAFF; clone size: many; V gene: TRBV11-1; J gene: TRBJ1-1; D gene: .
CDR3 DNA: TGTGCCAGCAGCTTATATGTAGTTGGGTACCAAGAGACCCAGTACTTC; CDR3 protein: CASSLYVVGYQETQYF; clone size: few; V gene: TRBV7-2; J gene: TRBJ2-5; D gene: .
CDR3 DNA: TGTGCCAGCAGCCAAGATATGGCGGGAGGGCTCTACGAGCAGTACTTC; CDR3 protein: CASSQDMAGGLYEQYF; clone size: .; V gene: TRBV4-2; J gene: TRBJ2-7; D gene: TRBD2
CDR3 DNA: TGTGCCAAGCCGGGACAGGCCTCCGGAGACTATGGCTACACCTTC; CDR3 protein: CAKPGQASGDYGYTF; clone size: .; V gene: TRBV28; J gene: TRBJ1-2; D gene: TRBD1
CDR3 DNA: TGCAGTGCTAGCGGCTCTGGGGCCAACGTCCTGACTTTC; CDR3 protein: CSASGSGANVLTF; clone size: many; V gene: TRBV20-1; J gene: TRBJ2-6; D gene: .
CDR3 DNA: TGTGCCAGCAGCCAATTATACAATAAGCAGTTCTTC; CDR3 protein: CASSQLYNKQFF; clone size: .; V gene: TRBV14; J gene: TRBJ2-1; D gene: .
CDR3 DNA: TGTGCCAGCAGCTCCCGGGACAGAAGAAATCAGCCCCAGCATTTT; CDR3 protein: CASSSRDRRNQPQHF; clone size: few; V gene: TRBV21-1; J gene: TRBJ1-5; D gene: .
CDR3 DNA: TGTGCCAGCAGCCCGGGCGGGGGGCCCACAGATACGCAGTATTTT; CDR3 protein: CASSPGGGPTDTQYF; clone size: few; V gene: TRBV11-3; J gene: TRBJ2-3; D gene: TRBD2
CDR3 DNA: TGTGCCAGCAGCACGGGACAGGGGGTGGGATACAATGAGCAGTTCTTC; CDR3 protein: CASSTGQGVGYNEQFF; clone size: few; V gene: TRBV7-8; J gene: TRBJ2-1; D gene: TRBD1
CDR3 DNA: TGCAGTGCTAGAAAGCGACTAGCGGGGACAGATACGCTGTATTTT; CDR3 protein: CSARKRLAGTDTLYF; clone size: .; V gene: TRBV20-1; J gene: TRBJ2-3; D gene: TRBD2
CDR3 DNA: TGCAGTGCTAGAGAGGACCGGAACACTGAAGCTTTCTTT; CDR3 protein: CSAREDRNTEAFF; clone size: .; V gene: TRBV20-1; J gene: TRBJ1-1; D gene: .